This T cell receptor beta chain appears in the sequencing data of a study of cytomegalovirus exposure and HLA in healthy donors. PCR amplification relied on 60 Vbeta primers (plus 13 Jbeta primers). Profiled with immunoSEQ multiplex PCR; TCRdb holds only in-frame clones, not every one. The sample shows 130,000 or so clones, about 82% of them seen only once. Broader study findings: Accurate predictions that matched the HLA-A and HLA-B alleles of most subjects were reportedly made from TCR beta sequences. Serostatus for CMV was the only available immune exposure information.

The germline V gene encodes CDR1 MRHNA and CDR2 SNTAGT. Trimming took off 0 bases at V and 4 bases at J, with 10 bases between the two ends. This CDR3 comprises 14 residues. Comment on this clone: What it binds is not known.

The chain carries TRBV6-4 and TRBJ2-7; the D gene is possibly TRBD2 (5 bases). This TCR was recovered from a man aged 25-45 years in good health and CMV-seronegative. Sequencing was done on a sample of PBMCs. The CDR3 sequence: CASSDSQRRYEQYF. CDR3 nucleotide sequence: TGTGCCAGCAGTGACTCTCAGCGGAGATACGAGCAGTACTTC.